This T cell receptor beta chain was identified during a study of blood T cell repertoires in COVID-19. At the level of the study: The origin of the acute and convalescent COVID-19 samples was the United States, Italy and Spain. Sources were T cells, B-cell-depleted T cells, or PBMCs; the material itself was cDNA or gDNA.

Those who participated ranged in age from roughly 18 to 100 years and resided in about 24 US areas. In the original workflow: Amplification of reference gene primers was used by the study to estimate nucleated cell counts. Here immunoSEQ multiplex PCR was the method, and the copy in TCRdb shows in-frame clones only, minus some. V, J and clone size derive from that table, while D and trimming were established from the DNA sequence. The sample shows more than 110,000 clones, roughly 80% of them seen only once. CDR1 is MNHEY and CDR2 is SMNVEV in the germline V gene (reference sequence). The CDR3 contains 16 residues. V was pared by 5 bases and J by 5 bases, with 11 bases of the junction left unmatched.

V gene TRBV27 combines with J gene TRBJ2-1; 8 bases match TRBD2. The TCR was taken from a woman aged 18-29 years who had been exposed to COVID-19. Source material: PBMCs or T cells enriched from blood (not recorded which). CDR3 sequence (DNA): TGTGCCAGCAGTCCCAGAGCGGGAGTATTTAACAATGAGCAGTTCTTC. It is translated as CASSPRAGVFNNEQFF.